This TCR beta chain emerged from a study of glioma-infiltrating T cells after dendritic cell vaccination (dated by TCRdb to 2015 to 2016). The study in broad terms: The cohort included roughly 15 glioblastoma patients drawn from Phase I and II dendritic cell vaccination trials, of whom 9 were newly diagnosed and 6 had recurrent disease. In glioblastoma patients vaccinated with dendritic cells, deep sequencing of TCR beta CDR3 regions served to measure the amount of tumor-infiltrating lymphocytes and to compare repertoires between tumor and blood. The vaccine consisted of monocyte-derived dendritic cells cultured less than 9 days with IL-4 and GM-CSF, then pulsed overnight with autologous tumor lysate. Autologous tumor lysate-pulsed dendritic cell vaccination was administered to the patients between the early 2000s and the early 2010s. Each patient got three intradermal injections of the dendritic cell vaccine, spaced at biweekly intervals, in the arm below the axilla. TCR sequencing metrics, including TIL content and tumor-blood repertoire overlap, were correlated with survival after dendritic cell vaccination.

Patients were selected for having adequate residual fresh-frozen tumor tissue and more than two years of available survival data. An isocitrate dehydrogenase mutation was not carried by any of the glioblastoma patients, although molecular status was otherwise variable. PBMC were collected before vaccination, two weeks after the third vaccination, and at tumor progression if tumor progression occurred. Genomic DNA was extracted with the Qiagen DNeasy Blood extraction Kit. Using the immunoSEQ assay, TCRB CDR3 regions were amplified from 1.5 to 2 micrograms of genomic DNA, or from all available DNA when less than that was on hand. For multiplex PCR, 60 forward primers for TCR V beta segments and 13 reverse primers for J beta segments were used. To estimate reads per starting template, synthetic control templates were spiked into each sample at limiting dilution. Sequencing produced 87 bp reads on the Illumina HiSeq System. Concerning the study's data processing: PCR and sequencing errors were removed by merging closely related sequences with a nearest neighbor algorithm. TCR overlap was measured as the percentage of unique tumor TCR beta sequences that were also present in the peripheral blood of the same patient. TCRdb mirrors the immuneACCESS table, restricted to in-frame sequences. Some clones are absent from its copies; in checked studies, under half trace to an unresolved V gene, and the reason for the others is unknown. V, J and clone size are taken as reported in that table, and D and trimming were inferred from the DNA itself. For this sample there are about 92,000 clones; 85% to 90% appear just once. Together, the top ten hold roughly 14% of the sample.

Here V drops 3 bases and J drops 7 bases, and the junction holds 8 bases not matched to any gene. From a lookup of the germline V gene, CDR1 and CDR2 are MDHEN and SYDVKM. Taken from cysteine to phenylalanine, the CDR3 has 14 residues. The sequence is cut down to CDR3 DNA, 42 bases in frame from base 1. Beyond this particular receptor, the publication reports: After dendritic cell vaccination, a higher estimated pretreatment TIL content predicted longer time to progression and longer overall survival. The three-group TCR overlap response model was described as speculative and requiring prospective validation. No direct relationship between TCR clonality and survival was found, suggesting a diverse polyclonal response may matter. The cohort was small and heterogeneous, only a few patients had full blood and tumor sets, and even fewer had initial-recurrent tumor pairs.

In regard to this clone: No antigen is known for it. Base quality data are lacking; no much larger clone is found one base away.

The sequencing used blood, collected before dendritic cell vaccination. The chain couples TRBV28 to TRBJ2-7, with 8 bases in between that match TRBD2. This clonotype originated in a human donor with glioblastoma. The DNA sequence is as follows: TGTGCCAGCAGTTTCCCTAACGGGGGGGGAGAGCAGTACTTC. It translates as CASSFPNGGGEQYF.